This T cell receptor (beta chain) was observed in a study of blood T cells in healthy people across ages. CDR1 is MNHEY, CDR2 SMNVEV, per germline (reference sequence). The length of the CDR3 is 15 residues. The V end lost 0 bases, the J end lost 5 bases, and 11 bases lay between the germline ends. Together with a sample-barcoded 5' primer, a J-beta primer mix was included in a second PCR lasting roughly 6 to 12 cycles. MiXCR, run by TCRdb on the 5' RACE reads, gives a single entry per CDR3 protein. The top ten clones hold roughly 3.5% of a sample with about 800,000 distinct CDR3 sequences, more than 20% of them seen once. This sample also appeared in a second study, on T cells of mothers and their children.

Sequences were obtained from blood. This receptor was taken from a boy younger than 18 in good health. The chain uses TRBV27 and TRBJ2-1; D unclear. CDR3 in DNA: TGTGCCAGCAGTTTATCATCCCTCGGCCACAATGAGCAGTTCTTC. It yields the protein CASSLSSLGHNEQFF.